This T cell receptor (beta chain) was identified during a study of T cell responses to AZD1222 COVID-19 vaccine (dated by TCRdb to the early 2020s). Describing the broader study: A total of 233 trial participants underwent TCR sequencing, of whom approximately 210 received two doses of AZD1222 and some 26 received two doses of the MenACWY control vaccine. Trial participants were enrolled by age into 18-55, 56-69 and 70-plus year subgroups, with roughly 160, 29 and 62 TCR-sequenced participants respectively. What the work shows at the level of the full study, not this receptor alone: The vaccine-associated CD4 TCRs covered the entire spike protein, and the dominant responses fell in regions 160-218 and 743-854. Conclusions about previously exposed vaccinees were limited because only six or seven AZD1222 recipients were SARS-CoV-2 seropositive at baseline. Because no samples from the day 14 peak response were available, repertoires could be characterized only after the peak T cell response. After two AZD1222 doses, both the breadth and the depth of spike-specific TCRs were significantly higher than at day 0 and than in MenACWY recipients. In the small 56-69-year group, the increase in depth fell short of significance, most likely because of low power. Nearly half of unique spike-specific TCRs reportedly recognized epitopes outside regions mutated in the B.1.351 and B.1.1.7 variants. Participants were mostly white British, with more females than males. The authors suggested clonal diversity may have been underestimated.

The time point label corresponds to: about 28 days (+/-7) after the second vaccine dose. AZD1222 recipients given second doses at about 4 weeks or at about 12 weeks were pooled, since spike-specific TCR depth and breadth were not found to differ between the two schedules. Vaccinee samples were obtained from the UK trials COV001 and COV002, which included a single-blind randomized controlled phase 2/3 trial of AZD1222 (ChAdOx1 nCoV-19) in healthy adults. For TCRbeta chain sequencing, PBMC samples from trial participants were taken at day 0 and at day 28 after the second dose. CDR1 is given as KGHDR and CDR2 as SFDVKD, both from the germline V gene. The CDR3 has 13 amino acids, counting the end cysteine and phenylalanine. The entry retains the CDR3 DNA only, 39 bases that are in frame from base 1. Trimming costs V 1 base and J 1 base, and their ends lie 2 bases apart. Turning to this clone: Its cognate antigen has yet to be identified. No much larger clone exists at a distance of one base, and base qualities are not known.

The CDR3 regions of human TCRbeta chains were analyzed by immunosequencing. The authors' analysis ran thus. TCRs in the repertoires were matched against a reference library of SARS-CoV-2-specific TCRs that had been generated with the MIRA antigen-specificity platform. Breadth was defined as the fraction of unique TCRs that were SARS-CoV-2-associated. Depth was defined as the fraction of total T cells that were SARS-CoV-2-associated. Using the MIRA data, each spike-specific TCR was assigned both to the spike region to which the TCR was reactive and to a CD4 or CD8 class. Log10-transformed breadth and depth values were compared by one-way ANOVA with Sidak's multiple comparisons tests. TCRdb carries this immuneACCESS record with in-frame sequences only. Its versions omit some clonotypes, under half of them owing to an unresolved V gene in the studies checked, with the rest unexplained. That table gives V, J and clone size, and the DNA gave D and trimming. The sample data list roughly 150,000 clones, and roughly 90% of these were observed just once. Clones ranked in the top ten supply around 3.5% of the sample.

The TCR comes from an adult who received the AZD1222 COVID-19 vaccine. This specimen was peripheral blood, taken 28 days after the second AZD1222 dose. The V gene is TRBV24-1 and the J gene is TRBJ2-3, with the D gene call left open. This receptor has the CDR3 CATSDFRTDTQYF. The nucleotides are TGTGCCACCAGTGATTTCCGCACAGATACGCAGTATTTT.